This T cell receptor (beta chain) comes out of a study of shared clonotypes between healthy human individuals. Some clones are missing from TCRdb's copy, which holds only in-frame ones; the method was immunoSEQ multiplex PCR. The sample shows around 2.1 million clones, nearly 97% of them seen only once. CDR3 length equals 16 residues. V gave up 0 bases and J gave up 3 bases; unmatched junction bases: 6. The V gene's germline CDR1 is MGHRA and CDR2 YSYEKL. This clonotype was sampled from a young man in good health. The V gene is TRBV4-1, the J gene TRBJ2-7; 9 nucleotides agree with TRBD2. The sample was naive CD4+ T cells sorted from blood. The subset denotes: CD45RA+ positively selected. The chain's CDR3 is CASSQDRASGNYEQYF. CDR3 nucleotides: TGCGCCAGCAGCCAAGATAGGGCTAGCGGGAACTACGAGCAGTACTTC.